Described below is a single T cell receptor (beta chain) sequence and its context. The data were obtained in a study of T cell responses to AZD1222 COVID-19 vaccine. Profiling relied on immunoSEQ multiplex PCR, and the TCRdb table lists in-frame clones only, not all of them. Seen here are fewer than 130,000 clones, roughly 90% observed once, and the top ten hold roughly 15%. Germline-derived CDR1 and CDR2 are MNHEY and SVGAGI. Unmatched junction bases numbered 5, after V lost 2 bases and J lost 5 bases. The CDR3 consists of 14 residues. The chain links TRBV6-5 to TRBJ2-5, with 7 nucleotides matching TRBD1. This clonotype originated in an adult who received the AZD1222 COVID-19 vaccine. This sample comprised peripheral blood, obtained 28 days after the second AZD1222 dose. CDR3 bases: TGTGCCAGCAGTTACGAAGGGGGCGACGAGACCCAGTACTTC. This encodes CASSYEGGDETQYF.